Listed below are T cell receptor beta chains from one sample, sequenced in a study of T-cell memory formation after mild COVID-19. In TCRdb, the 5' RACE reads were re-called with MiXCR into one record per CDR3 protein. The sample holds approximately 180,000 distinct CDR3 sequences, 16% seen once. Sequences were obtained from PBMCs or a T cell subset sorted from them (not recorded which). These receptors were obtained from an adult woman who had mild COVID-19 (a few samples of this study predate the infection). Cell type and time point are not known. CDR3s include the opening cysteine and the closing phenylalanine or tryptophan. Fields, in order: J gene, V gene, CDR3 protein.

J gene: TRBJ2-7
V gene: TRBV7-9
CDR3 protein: CASSYTGTDYEQYF

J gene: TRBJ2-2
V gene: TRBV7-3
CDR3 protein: CASSQTSGTGELFF

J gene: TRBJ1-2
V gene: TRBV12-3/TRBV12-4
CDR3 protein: CASSLPGKGGYTF

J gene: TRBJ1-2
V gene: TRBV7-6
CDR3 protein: CDSSFGGQEGYTF

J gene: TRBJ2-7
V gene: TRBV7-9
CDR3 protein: CASSPLRGTDFYEQYF

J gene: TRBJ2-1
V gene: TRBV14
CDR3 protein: CASSPASDRRYNEQFF

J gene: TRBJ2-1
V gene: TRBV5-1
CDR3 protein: CASSLNGQGIVF

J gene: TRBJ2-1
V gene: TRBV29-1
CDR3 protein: CSVPRGSYNEQFF

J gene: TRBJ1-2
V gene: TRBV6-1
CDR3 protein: CASSEAAMGLNYGYTF

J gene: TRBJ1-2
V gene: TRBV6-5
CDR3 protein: CASSSSATDIPYGYTF

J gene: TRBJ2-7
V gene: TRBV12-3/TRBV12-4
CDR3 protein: CASTPGTASYEQYF

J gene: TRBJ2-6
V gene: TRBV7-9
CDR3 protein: CASSPGQGRSGANVLTF

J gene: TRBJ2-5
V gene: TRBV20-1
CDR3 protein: CSVKDRQETQYF

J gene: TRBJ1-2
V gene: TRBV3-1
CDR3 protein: CASSHPGDGSRGYTF

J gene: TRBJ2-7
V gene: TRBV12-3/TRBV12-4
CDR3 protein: CASSRLEWERDEQYF

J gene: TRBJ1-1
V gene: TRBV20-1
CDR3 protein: CSAKSRDRVFANTEAFF

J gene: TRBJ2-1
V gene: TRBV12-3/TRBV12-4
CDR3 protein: CASSFRGGGRYNEQFF

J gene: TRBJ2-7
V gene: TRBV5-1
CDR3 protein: CASSLYRTEQYF

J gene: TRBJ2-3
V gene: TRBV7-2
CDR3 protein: CASSPGYIDTQYF

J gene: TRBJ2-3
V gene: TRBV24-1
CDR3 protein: CATSAANRGLAPQYF

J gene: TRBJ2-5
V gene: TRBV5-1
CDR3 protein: CASSLEGLETQYF

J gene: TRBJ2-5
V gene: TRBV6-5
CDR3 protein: CASSYSGRGETQYF